This TCR beta chain was identified in a study of regulatory T cells in long-lasting Graves disease listed by TCRdb under 2021. Background for the entire study: Newly diagnosed Graves' disease patients had taken antithyroid drugs for less than 3 months. Persistent Graves' disease patients were compared with newly diagnosed Graves' disease patients by peripheral blood TCR sequencing and RNA sequencing. The study took place in China and was registered as a clinical trial. TCR sequencing covered roughly 13 persistent and 20 or so newly diagnosed Graves' disease patients, some 33 samples in total. Here is what the overall study found, with its caveats: Patients with persistent disease shared more public clonotypes (about 2,500) than newly diagnosed patients did (more than 900). The authors noted that the small sample size was a limitation that may lower accuracy. Persistent disease showed preferential use of TRBV28, TRBJ1-2 and TRBJ2-5, whereas newly diagnosed disease favored TRBV20-1 and TRBJ2-1. The study examined only peripheral blood because the primary lesion, thyroid tissue, could not be accessed. Persistent Graves' disease patients showed lower TCR Shannon entropy and fewer highly expanded clones than newly diagnosed patients, suggesting clonal expansion. Only the TCR beta chain was sequenced and analyzed.

The method behind the library was multiplex PCR. The instrument given in TCRdb is Illumina HiSeq 4000. To build TCR beta libraries, CDR3 regions were amplified by Arm-PCR using iRepertoire HTBI primers. Before sequencing, the PCR products underwent gel purification. Per the source publication's procedure: A total of 62 TRBV and 14 TRBJ segments were identified across samples and were used for gene usage analysis of CDR3 amino acid clonotypes. COPE and FqMerger were used to merge filtered high-quality paired reads into contigs. BLAST was used to align contigs to IMGT TRBV, TRBD and TRBJ reference genes, with CDR3 defined following IMGT. Any clonotype with a frequency above 0.1% was classified as a highly expanded clone. Shannon entropy was used to measure repertoire diversity, and the Gini coefficient was used to measure V-J evenness. A clonotype found in more than one individual was treated as public. TCRdb cleaned the public reads at Q25 with fastp, built clones with MiXCR and kept in-frame beta chains. Identical CDR3 protein sequences are pooled into one entry, listed with their most common genes and DNA. TCRdb's processing, not the study's, gives the V and J calls here. A total of a few hundred thousand distinct CDR3 sequences appear in this sample, 13% of them only once. The ten top clones hold 8% to 10% of the sample.

The sample's time point label, in plain terms: newly diagnosed GD, antithyroid drugs for less than 3 months. RNA was extracted from PBMCs in TRIzol for both TCR sequencing and RNA sequencing. The diagnosis of Graves' disease was made according to American Thyroid Association guidelines. Patients were recruited from an endocrinology department in Xi'an, China. From each patient, roughly 9 milliliters of peripheral blood was collected into an EDTA anticoagulant tube. Ficoll Paque Plus density gradient separation was used to isolate PBMCs, and no additional T cell sorting was done. An Agilent 2100 Bioanalyzer and agarose gel were used to check RNA quality, and a NanoDrop 2000 was used to measure RNA concentration. According to the germline V gene (reference sequence), CDR1 reads SGHAT and CDR2 reads FQDESV. Counted from cysteine to phenylalanine, this CDR3 has 15 amino acids. Here the CDR3 DNA is all that survives: 45 bases in frame from base 1. Between the V and J ends, shortened by 4 bases and 6 bases respectively, the junction contains 17 bases.

A note on this clonotype: Its recognized antigen is unknown. Per-base quality was not reported, and no clone a single base away is much larger than it.

Separately, the same data were catalogued under a study of T cells in Graves' hyperthyroidism and ophthalmopathy. The second publication reports: Stable Graves' hyperthyroidism was defined as the absence of progression to ophthalmopathy over 18 months of follow-up. The hyperthyroidism patients were between 18 and 65 years old and newly diagnosed, with a disease duration of less than 2 months. The study excluded patients with uncontrolled infections, other autoimmune diseases, pregnancy or lactation. Clinical symptoms, serum thyroxine and TRAb, thyroid ultrasound, and orbital computed tomography formed the basis for the diagnoses. For the first round of RT-PCR on the TCR CDR3, the HTBI primer set was used together with the Qiagen OneStep RT-PCR kit. Blood samples also contained most of the expanded thyroid clonotypes (frequency above 0.001), which suggests that blood repertoires may reflect thyroid immune responses. In cross-validation, a model built on a 13 V-J signature told ophthalmopathy apart from stable hyperthyroidism with about 90% sensitivity and around 84% specificity, and in testing the same model reached 80%/75%. In validation, the model predicted progression to ophthalmopathy with approximately 71% sensitivity and less than 80% specificity, a median of about six months before onset. TCR V-J signatures able to tell the groups apart were searched for in a discovery cohort of 90 to 100 patients, of whom more than 40 had Graves' ophthalmopathy and some 60 had stable Graves' hyperthyroidism. Whether ophthalmopathy could be predicted prospectively was tested in an independent validation cohort made up of about 18 hyperthyroidism patients plus 17 patients who later progressed to ophthalmopathy. The 100 or so discovery patients were divided at random into training and test sets in a 7:3 ratio. Thyroid tissue and blood T-cell repertoires from more than 5 Graves' hyperthyroidism patients were also compared in the study. After sampling, hyperthyroidism patients received methimazole starting at 30 mg daily, and ophthalmopathy patients received high-dose intravenous methylprednisolone. The libraries were constructed in a second round of multiplex PCR and then size-selected and purified. Paired-end sequencing of the libraries was performed with 100 bp reads on an Illumina HiSeq2000. SOAPnuke was used to process the raw data, with reads discarded if the reads contained adapters or uncalled bases, had a mean Phred below 15, or lacked an exact constant-primer or identifier match. High-quality paired reads were merged using COPE v1.2.5, and each unique nucleotide sequence was defined as a clonotype. Clonotypes were aligned to IMGT TRBV, TRBD and TRBJ reference segments using MiTCR v1.1. Only V-J combinations with frequency above 0.0001, covering 99% to 99.2% of repertoires, were analysed. The TCS score was defined as the ratio of F50 (clonal expansion) to E x V (chaos), calculated using BLOSUM62-based TCRdist between CDR3 peptides within each V-J. Welch's t-statistics and random forest reduced fewer than 550 V-J features to 10 to 15, which were used in a naive Bayes classifier (R e1071). No statistical method was used to fix the sample size in advance, and group allocation was not hidden from the investigators. The paper reports TCR Vbeta CDR3 sequencing of approximately 140 peripheral blood samples: approximately 41 ophthalmopathy, roughly 80 hyperthyroidism and around 17 progressor patients.

Sequenced material: peripheral blood mononuclear cells (PBMCs), taken at new diagnosis, from a patient treated with antithyroid drugs. The clonotype was recovered from a man aged 30-40 years with Graves disease. Donor details come from another sample of the same person, matched by shared clones. Recombination joined TRBV11-1 with TRBJ2-3; 5 matching bases give a weak D call of TRBD2. CDR3 reads: CASSSGSIVSDTQYF. The nucleotide sequence reads TGTGCCAGCAGCTCGGGATCGATTGTGAGTGATACGCAGTATTTT.